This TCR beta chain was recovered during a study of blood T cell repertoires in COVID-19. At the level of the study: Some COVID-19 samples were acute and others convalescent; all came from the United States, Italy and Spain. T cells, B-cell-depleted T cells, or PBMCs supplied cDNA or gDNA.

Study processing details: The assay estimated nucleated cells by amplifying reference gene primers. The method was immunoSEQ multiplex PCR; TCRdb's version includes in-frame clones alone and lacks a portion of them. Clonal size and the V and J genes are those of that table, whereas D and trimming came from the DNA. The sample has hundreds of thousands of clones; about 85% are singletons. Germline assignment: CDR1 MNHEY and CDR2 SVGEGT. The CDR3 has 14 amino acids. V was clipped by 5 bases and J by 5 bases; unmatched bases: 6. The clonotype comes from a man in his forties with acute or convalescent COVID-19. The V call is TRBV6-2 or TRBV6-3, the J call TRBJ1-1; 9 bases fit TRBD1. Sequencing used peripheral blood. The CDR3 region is CASSRQGVRTEAFF. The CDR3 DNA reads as TGTGCCAGCAGTCGACAGGGGGTTCGAACTGAAGCTTTCTTT.